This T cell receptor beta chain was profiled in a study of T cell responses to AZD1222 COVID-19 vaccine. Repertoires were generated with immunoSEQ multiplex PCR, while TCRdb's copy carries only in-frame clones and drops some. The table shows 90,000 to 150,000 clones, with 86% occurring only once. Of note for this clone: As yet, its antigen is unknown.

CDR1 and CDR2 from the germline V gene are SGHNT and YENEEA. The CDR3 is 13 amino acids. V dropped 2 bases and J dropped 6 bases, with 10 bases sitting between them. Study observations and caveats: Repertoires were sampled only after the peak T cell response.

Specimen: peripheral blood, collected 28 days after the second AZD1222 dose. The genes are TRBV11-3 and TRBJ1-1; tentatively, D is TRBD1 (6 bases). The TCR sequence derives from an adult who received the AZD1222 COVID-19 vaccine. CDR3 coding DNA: TGTGCCAGCAGCTTACGGGGGGCCGCTGAAGCTTTCTTT. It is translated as CASSLRGAAEAFF.